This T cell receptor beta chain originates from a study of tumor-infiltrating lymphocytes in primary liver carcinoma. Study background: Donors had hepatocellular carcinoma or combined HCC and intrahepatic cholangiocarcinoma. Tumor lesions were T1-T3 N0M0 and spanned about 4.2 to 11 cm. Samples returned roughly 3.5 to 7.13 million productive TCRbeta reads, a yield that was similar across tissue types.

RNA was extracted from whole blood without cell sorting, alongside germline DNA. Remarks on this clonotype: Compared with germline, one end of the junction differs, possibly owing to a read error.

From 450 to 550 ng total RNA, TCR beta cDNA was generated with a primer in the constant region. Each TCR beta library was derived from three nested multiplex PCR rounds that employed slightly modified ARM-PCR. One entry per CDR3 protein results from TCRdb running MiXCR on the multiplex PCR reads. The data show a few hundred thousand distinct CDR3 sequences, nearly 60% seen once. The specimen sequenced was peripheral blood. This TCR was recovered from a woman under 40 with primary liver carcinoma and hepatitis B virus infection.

CDR3 loop: CASSNRDSSSYEQYF. CDR3 bases: TGTGCTAGCAGTAACAGGGACAGCAGCTCCTACGAGCAGTACTTC. The chain couples TRBV6-5 to TRBJ2-7, with 7 bases lining up with TRBD1. CDR1 MNHEY and CDR2 SVGAGI come from the germline V gene. The CDR3 is 15 amino acids.